One TCR beta chain is described in this entry. Per the original data handling: Estimation of nucleated cell counts relied on the amplification of reference gene primers. Data came from immunoSEQ multiplex PCR; TCRdb stores just in-frame clones and leaves some out. The V and J calls and clone size are taken from that table; D and trimming were inferred from the DNA. This table holds 100,000 to 150,000 clones, around four fifths found once. This specimen belongs to a study of blood T cell repertoires in COVID-19. Study-level background: COVID-19 samples from acute and convalescent phases originated in the United States, Italy and Spain. T cells, B-cell-depleted T cells, or PBMCs supplied cDNA or gDNA.

Germline CDR1 and CDR2: MNHNY and SVGAGI (reference sequence). V lost 7 bases and J lost 0; bases outside the gene matches: 16. CDR3 length: 19 residues. Sequencing was carried out using peripheral blood. The clonotype originates from a man aged 35-49 years with active or convalescent COVID-19. This chain uses TRBV6-6 with TRBJ1-3, with 9 bases fitting TRBD1. This CDR3 reads CASTYLRGDRVGSGNTIYF. For the CDR3, the DNA is TGTGCCAGCACCTACCTGAGGGGGGACAGGGTTGGCTCTGGAAACACCATATATTTT.